These 15 T cell receptor beta chains came from one sample sequenced in a study of cytomegalovirus exposure and HLA in healthy donors. Researchers ran the PCR with 60 Vbeta and 13 Jbeta primers. Sequencing was performed with immunoSEQ multiplex PCR; in TCRdb, only in-frame clones are kept and a portion is missing. Its table records 95,000 to 150,000 clones. The sequenced material came from PBMCs. The receptors derive from a man between 18 and 35 years old in good health and CMV-seronegative.

V usage is TRBV10-1 and J usage is TRBJ2-2; tentative D call: TRBD2 (6 bases). V shed 7 bases and J shed 6 bases, with 12 bases lying between them. CDR1 and CDR2 from the germline V gene are WNHNN and SYGVQD (reference sequence). There are 13 residues in the CDR3. Written as DNA, the CDR3 is TGCGCCAGCATGGGTAGCGGAGCCGGGGAGCTGTTTTTT. Its protein is CASMGSGAGELFF.

About this clone: The junction differs from germline at one of its ends, possibly a read error. The chain couples TRBV7-7 to TRBJ2-1, with TRBD1 matching over 7 bases. Germline V gene sequence: CDR1 SSHAT, CDR2 FNYEAQ (reference sequence). The CDR3 covers 13 residues. The CDR3 protein is CASSLDRANEQFF. The CDR3 coding sequence is TGTGCTAGCAGCTTAGACAGGGCTAATGAGCAGTTCTTC.

The chain couples TRBV4-2 to TRBJ2-3; 7 nucleotides line up with TRBD1. CDR3 length: 15 amino acids. The germline V gene has CDR1 LGHNA and CDR2 YNFKEQ. Germline trimming cut 1 base from V and 1 base from J; bases unmatched to any gene: 2. CDR3 amino acids: CASSQGDSRTDTQYF. DNA of the CDR3: TGTGCCAGCAGCCAAGGGGACAGCCGCACAGATACGCAGTATTTT.

The chain uses TRBV9 and TRBJ2-1; 9 nucleotides line up with TRBD1. Germline V gene sequence: CDR1 SGDLS, CDR2 YYNGEE. The CDR3 sequence is 17 residues long. V shed 3 bases, J shed 5 bases, and the junction held 12 bases outside the gene matches. CDR3 protein: CASSATALGQGHNEQFF. The DNA of the CDR3 is TGTGCCAGCAGCGCGACAGCCTTGGGACAGGGCCACAATGAGCAGTTCTTC. The complete variable domain, with remaining parts taken from reference TRBV9 and TRBJ2-1, reads DSGVTQTPKHLITATGQRVTLRCSPRSGDLSVYWYQQSLDQGLQFLIQYYNGEERAKGNILERFSAQQFPDLHSELNLSSLELGDSALYFCASSATALGQGHNEQFFGPGTRLTVL.

This chain connects TRBV7-9 to TRBJ2-6; D might be TRBD2 (5 bases). Trimming took 5 bases from V and 0 from J, leaving 11 bases between them. The CDR3 is 16 amino acids. Per the germline V gene, CDR1 is SEHNR and CDR2 is FQNEAQ (reference sequence). This CDR3 is CASSPAGSSGANVLTF. As DNA, the CDR3 is TGTGCCAGCAGCCCCGCGGGTAGCTCTGGGGCCAACGTCCTGACTTTC. The full variable domain, in which reference TRBV7-9 and TRBJ2-6 provide the parts outside the CDR3, is DTGVSQNPRHKITKRGQNVTFRCDPISEHNRLYWYRQTLGQGPEFLTYFQNEAQLEKSRLLSDRFSAERPKGSFSTLEIQRTEQGDSAMYLCASSPAGSSGANVLTFGAGSRLTVL.

The rearrangement uses TRBV27 and TRBJ2-1; 9 nucleotides agree with TRBD1. The CDR3 sequence is 14 residues long. The ends lost 8 bases at V and 4 bases at J; junction bases unmatched: 6. Germline values: CDR1 MNHEY, CDR2 SMNVEV (reference sequence). CDR3 sequence reads: CASLRQGGYNEQFF. The DNA of the CDR3 is TGTGCCAGCCTAAGACAGGGGGGGTACAATGAGCAGTTCTTC.

The chain is built from TRBV19 and TRBJ1-2; the D gene is possibly TRBD1 (6 bases). The V and J ends lost 1 base and 4 bases respectively, with 7 bases between them. Looked up from germline, CDR1 is LNHDA and CDR2 is SQIVND (reference sequence). The CDR3 extends over 13 amino acids. The CDR3 loop is CASSIGQAYGYTF. The CDR3 DNA reads TGTGCCAGTAGTATAGGACAGGCCTATGGCTACACCTTC.

The chain recombines TRBV9 with TRBJ2-1, with TRBD2 identical over 7 bases. The V gene end was trimmed by 3 bases and the J gene end by 8 bases; junction bases not matched to a gene: 2. Germline-derived CDR1 and CDR2 are SGDLS and YYNGEE. This CDR3 has 12 amino acids. CDR3 bases: TGTGCCAGCAGCGCTGGGGGGGATGAGCAGTTCTTC. Protein product: CASSAGGDEQFF.

The chain couples TRBV7-2 to TRBJ2-1; the match to TRBD2 covers 8 bases. Germline CDR1 and CDR2: SGHTA and FQGNSA. This CDR3 has 17 residues. The junction had 14 bases not matched to a gene; V was cut back by 4 bases and J by 6 bases. The CDR3 here is CASSYSNRGGFFNEQFF. The CDR3 nucleotides read TGTGCCAGCAGCTACTCCAACCGGGGGGGCTTCTTCAATGAGCAGTTCTTC.

V and J are TRBV27 and TRBJ2-2; D call uncertain. The CDR3 is 13 residues long. V lost 6 bases to trimming and J lost 4 bases, with 9 bases between them. Germline V gene data show CDR1 as MNHEY and CDR2 as SMNVEV (reference sequence). In nucleotides, the CDR3 is TGTGCCAGCAGCCCCTCTTCCACCGGGGAGCTGTTTTTT. Protein: CASSPSSTGELFF.

The rearrangement uses TRBV28 and TRBJ2-3; TRBD2 matches 10 bases. Germline V gene data show CDR1 as MDHEN and CDR2 as SYDVKM. The V segment lost 3 bases and the J segment 2 bases; nucleotides outside the gene matches: 2. The CDR3 covers 15 residues. In DNA form, the CDR3 reads TGTGCCAGCAGTTTTCTAGCGGGAGACACAGATACGCAGTATTTT. Residues: CASSFLAGDTDTQYF.

The chain recombines TRBV27 with TRBJ1-1, with 7 bases fitting TRBD1. The trim removed 5 bases at V and 3 bases at J, leaving 12 bases unmatched. The CDR3 loop spans 16 amino acids. The germline V gene encodes CDR1 MNHEY and CDR2 SMNVEV (reference sequence). For the CDR3, the DNA is TGTGCCAGCAGTCCTCACCAAACAGGGGAGGACACTGAAGCTTTCTTT. It is translated as CASSPHQTGEDTEAFF.

The chain joins TRBV11-3 to TRBJ2-1; no firm D call. The CDR3 sequence is 12 residues long. CDR1 is SGHNT and CDR2 is YENEEA in the germline V gene. V was trimmed by 3 bases and J by 6 bases, leaving 6 bases between them. The CDR3 is CASSLQSNEQFF. In DNA form, the CDR3 reads TGTGCCAGCAGCTTGCAGTCCAATGAGCAGTTCTTC.

V and J are TRBV10-1 and TRBJ1-2; no reliable D call. The CDR3 covers 13 residues. Trimming left V 3 bases short and J 3 bases short, with 8 bases between. CDR1 and CDR2 from the germline V gene are WNHNN and SYGVQD (reference sequence). The CDR3 sequence: CASSDSVDYGYTF. The CDR3 region has the DNA TGCGCCAGCAGTGATAGTGTGGACTATGGCTACACCTTC.

The rearrangement joins TRBV6-5 to TRBJ1-3; TRBD1 aligns across 7 bases. Unmatched junction bases numbered 5, after V lost 6 bases and J lost 0 bases. The CDR3 runs 15 residues. In germline, CDR1 is MNHEY, CDR2 SVGAGI. The CDR3 DNA sequence: TGTGCCAGCAGACCCCGGGACAGCTCTGGAAACACCATATATTTT. Its translation: CASRPRDSSGNTIYF.